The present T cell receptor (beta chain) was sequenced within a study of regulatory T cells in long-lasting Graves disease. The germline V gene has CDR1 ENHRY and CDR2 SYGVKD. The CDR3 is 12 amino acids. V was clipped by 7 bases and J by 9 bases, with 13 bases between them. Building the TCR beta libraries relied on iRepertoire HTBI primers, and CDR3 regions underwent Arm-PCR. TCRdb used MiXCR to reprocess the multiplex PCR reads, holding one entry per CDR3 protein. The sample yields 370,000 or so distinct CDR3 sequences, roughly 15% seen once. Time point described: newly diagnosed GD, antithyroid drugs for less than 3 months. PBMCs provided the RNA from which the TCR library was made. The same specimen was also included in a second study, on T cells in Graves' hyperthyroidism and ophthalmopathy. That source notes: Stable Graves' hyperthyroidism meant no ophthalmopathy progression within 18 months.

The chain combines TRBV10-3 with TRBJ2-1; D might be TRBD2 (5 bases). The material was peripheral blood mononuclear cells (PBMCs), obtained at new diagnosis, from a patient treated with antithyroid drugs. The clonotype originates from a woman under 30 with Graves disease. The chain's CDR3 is CAIKSGSGEQFF. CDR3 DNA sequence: TGTGCCATCAAATCGGGGAGTGGTGAGCAGTTCTTC.